The rows below give T cell receptor beta chains drawn from one sample of a study of blood T cell repertoires in COVID-19. Some clones are missing from TCRdb's copy, which holds only in-frame ones; the method was immunoSEQ multiplex PCR. Among under 150,000 clones listed, around 83% were seen once. The sequenced sample consisted of PBMCs or T cells enriched from blood (not recorded which). The receptors here all came from a man between 25 and 39 years old who had recovered from COVID-19. The CDR3 runs from the conserved cysteine through the conserved F or W. A D gene is named only where the DNA matches it firmly. Expanded clones are given a class, and other clones once, few, many or no size at all.

length: 14
D: TRBD1
size: once
J: TRBJ1-2
V: TRBV5-4
DNA: TGTGCCAGCAGCCCGGGACAGAGAAACTATGGCTACACCTTC
CDR3: CASSPGQRNYGYTF

length: 16
D: TRBD1
size: NA
J: TRBJ1-3
V: TRBV3-1/TRBV3-2
DNA: TGTGCCAGCAGCATGATGACAGGGCTCTCTGGAAACACCATATATTTT
CDR3: CASSMMTGLSGNTIYF

length: 15
D: NA
size: NA
J: TRBJ2-3
V: TRBV5-5
DNA: TGTGCCAGCAGCTTGGAAGCTAGCCCGGCTAATACGCAGTATTTT
CDR3: CASSLEASPANTQYF

length: 15
D: TRBD1
size: NA
J: TRBJ1-5
V: TRBV14
DNA: TGTGCCAGCAGCCCTGCCGGGACAGGGAATCAGCCCCAGCATTTT
CDR3: CASSPAGTGNQPQHF

length: 16
D: TRBD1
size: NA
J: TRBJ1-5
V: TRBV18
DNA: TGTGCCAGCTCACTGCAGGACAGGGCCGGCAATCAGCCCCAGCATTTT
CDR3: CASSLQDRAGNQPQHF

length: 15
D: NA
size: NA
J: TRBJ1-2
V: TRBV6-5
DNA: TGTGCCAGCAAAGGGGGGGAGGTCCTCACATATGGCTACACCTTC
CDR3: CASKGGEVLTYGYTF

length: 14
D: NA
size: NA
J: TRBJ2-7
V: TRBV7-2
DNA: TGTGCCAGCAGCAGAAGACAGCCTACCTACGAGCAGTACTTC
CDR3: CASSRRQPTYEQYF

length: 14
D: NA
size: NA
J: TRBJ1-2
V: TRBV7-9
DNA: TGTGCCAGCAGCACTTACGACAGAGATCATGGCTACACCTTC
CDR3: CASSTYDRDHGYTF

length: 14
D: NA
size: NA
J: TRBJ2-3
V: TRBV25-1
DNA: TGTGCCAGCGGAGAGGGGGGGCCAACAGATACGCAGTATTTT
CDR3: CASGEGGPTDTQYF

length: 12
D: NA
size: NA
J: TRBJ2-3
V: TRBV29-1
DNA: TGCAGCGTTGAAGATAATCCCCGGACGCAGTATTTT
CDR3: CSVEDNPRTQYF

length: 15
D: TRBD2
size: NA
J: TRBJ2-5
V: TRBV28
DNA: TGTGCCAGCAGTTTTAGAGCGGGAGGGCCGGGGACCCAGTACTTC
CDR3: CASSFRAGGPGTQYF

length: 20
D: TRBD2
size: NA
J: TRBJ2-5
V: TRBV2
DNA: TGTGCCAGCAGTCCCAGAAACGGGACTAGCGGGGGGCCGATACAAGAGACCCAGTACTTC
CDR3: CASSPRNGTSGGPIQETQYF

length: 13
D: NA
size: NA
J: TRBJ2-2
V: TRBV19
DNA: TGTGCCAGTAGTAGAGGACAGTTCGGGGAGCTGTTTTTT
CDR3: CASSRGQFGELFF

length: 14
D: TRBD1
size: NA
J: TRBJ1-2
V: TRBV11-2
DNA: TGTGCCAGCAGCTTGACAGGGGGCGACTATGGCTACACCTTC
CDR3: CASSLTGGDYGYTF

length: 15
D: NA
size: NA
J: TRBJ2-6
V: TRBV9
DNA: TGTGCCAGCAGCCGGGGAGATCTTGGGGCCAACGTCCTGACTTTC
CDR3: CASSRGDLGANVLTF

length: 18
D: NA
size: NA
J: TRBJ1-3
V: TRBV4-1
DNA: TGCGCCAGCAGCCAAGACATTCAGGGAGGACTCTCTGGAAACACCATATATTTT
CDR3: CASSQDIQGGLSGNTIYF

length: 15
D: NA
size: NA
J: TRBJ1-2
V: TRBV19
DNA: TGTGCCAGTAGTATCCGCGAAAGGGGCGGCTATGGCTACACCTTC
CDR3: CASSIRERGGYGYTF

length: 14
D: TRBD1
size: NA
J: TRBJ1-1
V: TRBV2
DNA: TGTGCCACCGACAGGGAGAGCGGAACCACTGAAGCTTTCTTT
CDR3: CATDRESGTTEAFF

length: 14
D: TRBD1
size: NA
J: TRBJ1-4
V: TRBV28
DNA: TGTGCCAGCAGGTCCGGGACAGGGTTAGAAAAACTGTTTTTT
CDR3: CASRSGTGLEKLFF

length: 15
D: NA
size: NA
J: TRBJ2-2
V: TRBV5-1
DNA: TGCGCCAGCAGCTTGGACAGAGAAGGCGCCGGGGAGCTGTTTTTT
CDR3: CASSLDREGAGELFF